This TCR beta chain was profiled in a study of T cells of healthy individuals. TCRdb redid the calling of the 5' RACE reads with MiXCR, one entry per CDR3 protein. In the table there are about 82,000 distinct CDR3 sequences, about 5% of which are singletons. Germline V gives CDR1 GTSNPN, CDR2 SVGIG (reference sequence). This CDR3 is 12 amino acids long. The trim removed 2 bases at V and 5 bases at J, leaving 2 bases unmatched. This clonotype was seen many times. The source of this sequence is a female donor in good health. The chain joins TRBV30 to TRBJ1-1, with 7 bases fitting TRBD1. The CDR3 spells CAWSSQGTEAFF. The CDR3 DNA is TGTGCCTGGAGTTCACAGGGGACTGAAGCTTTCTTT. Filled out from reference TRBV30 and TRBJ1-1, the complete variable domain reads SQTIHQWPATLVQPVGSPLSLECTVEGTSNPNLYWYRQAAGRGLQLLFYSVGIGQISSEVPQNLSASRPQDRQFILSSKKLLLSDSGFYLCAWSSQGTEAFFGQGTRLTVV.